These 20 T cell receptor beta chains share one sample of origin, sequenced in a study of shared clonotypes between healthy human individuals. Naive CD8 cells comprised CD45RO-negative, CCR7-positively selected cells, excluding terminally differentiated effector memory CD45RA+ cells. Method: immunoSEQ multiplex PCR; TCRdb's copy keeps in-frame clones and lacks some. The sample contains millions of clones, around 93% of which appear only once. Sequencing was performed on naive CD8+ T cells from PBMCs. These receptors came from a man younger than 35 in good health. Some clones in this sample may be carry-over from other donors' samples.

The chain employs TRBV7-2 and TRBJ2-2; D gene uncertain. This CDR3 spans 14 amino acids. Germline CDR1 reads SGHTA; CDR2 reads FQGNSA. The germline V and J ends were trimmed by 6 bases and 4 bases, with 12 bases remaining between them. The CDR3 protein is CASRPAMPTGELFF. The CDR3 DNA reads as TGTGCCAGCAGACCGGCCATGCCCACCGGGGAGCTGTTTTTT. The full variable domain, rest sourced from reference TRBV7-2 and TRBJ2-2, is GAGVSQSPSNKVTEKGKDVELRCDPISGHTALYWYRQSLGQGLEFLIYFQGNSAPDKSGLPSDRFSAERTGGSVSTLTIQRTQQEDSAVYLCASRPAMPTGELFFGEGSRLTVL.

This chain joins TRBV28 and TRBJ2-7; tentative D call: TRBD1 (5 bases). This CDR3 is 14 amino acids long. V shed 7 bases and J shed 0 bases, with 13 bases lying between them. CDR1 is MDHEN and CDR2 is SYDVKM in the germline V gene. The CDR3 sequence: CASISDRYSYEQYF. CDR3 DNA: TGTGCCAGCATCTCAGACAGATACTCCTACGAGCAGTACTTC.

This clone appeared a single time. V and J are TRBV11-2 and TRBJ2-1, with TRBD2 as a possible D gene (5 bases). Germline V lookup: CDR1 SGHAT, CDR2 FQNNGV. The ends were cut back, 6 bases at V and 4 bases at J, with 19 bases in the middle. The CDR3 totals 16 residues. This chain's CDR3 is CASRRNPRETYNEQFF. CDR3 in DNA: TGTGCCAGCAGGCGTAATCCAAGGGAGACGTACAATGAGCAGTTCTTC.

The sample holds one count of this clone. This chain uses TRBV5-6 with TRBJ2-7, with D tentatively TRBD1 (6 bases). This CDR3 comprises 16 residues. The germline V gene encodes CDR1 SGHDT and CDR2 YYEEEE. Trimming removed 7 bases from V and 4 bases from J, with 24 bases in between. The CDR3 nucleotides read TGTGCCAGCTCTATCGTACAGGGAGTTAGGATATACGAGCAGTACTTC. This codes for CASSIVQGVRIYEQYF.

The CDR3 spells CAIRGTSGSQETQYF. The CDR3 DNA reads TGTGCCATCAGGGGGACTAGCGGGAGCCAAGAGACCCAGTACTTC. The V call is TRBV10-3, the J call TRBJ2-5, with 14 bases lining up with TRBD2. V dropped 6 bases and J dropped 1; count of bases not matched to a gene: 1. The CDR3 is made up of 15 amino acids. Germline V gives CDR1 ENHRY, CDR2 SYGVKD.

The chain carries TRBV13 and TRBJ2-1, with no clear D. The CDR3 loop spans 12 amino acids. Germline loops: CDR1 PRHDT, CDR2 FYEKMQ (reference sequence). Trimming left V 4 bases short and J 5 bases short, with 6 bases between. The CDR3 bases are TGTGCCAGCAGCTCCAGAGACAATGAGCAGTTCTTC. Encoded protein: CASSSRDNEQFF.

The J gene is TRBJ2-2, the V gene TRBV10-3; D may be TRBD2 (5 bases). Trimming shortened V by 3 bases and J by 7 bases, and 12 bases separated the two germline ends. The V gene's germline CDR1 is ENHRY and CDR2 SYGVKD. The CDR3 runs to 14 residues. The CDR3: CAISDRAGGGELFF. DNA of the CDR3: TGTGCCATCAGTGATCGGGCGGGTGGCGGGGAGCTGTTTTTT.

The chain employs TRBV28 and TRBJ2-7; 13 bases are shared with TRBD2. J lost 6 bases, V lost 5 bases, and 10 bases had no gene match. Germline V CDR1 and CDR2: MDHEN, SYDVKM. CDR3 size: 16 residues. CDR3 residues: CASSPRTSGSGFEQYF. The CDR3 DNA follows: TGTGCCAGCAGTCCCCGGACTAGCGGGAGTGGGTTCGAGCAGTACTTC.

This chain joins TRBV7-9 and TRBJ2-1; 8 positions agree with TRBD2. The CDR3 extends over 15 amino acids. Germline-derived CDR1 and CDR2 are SEHNR and FQNEAQ (reference sequence). After removal of 5 bases from V and 7 bases from J, the junction contained 10 bases not matched to a gene. The CDR3 loop is CASSQLQTGGNEQFF. DNA for the CDR3: TGTGCCAGCAGCCAATTACAGACGGGGGGGAATGAGCAGTTCTTC.

The chain joins TRBV4-1 to TRBJ2-1; D remains ambiguous. Germline CDR1 and CDR2: MGHRA and YSYEKL. This CDR3 comprises 16 residues. Trimming removed 4 bases at V and 2 bases at J, with 15 bases between. The CDR3 sequence is CASSPRSGNPYNEQFF. In DNA form, the CDR3 reads TGCGCCAGCAGCCCCAGGAGTGGAAACCCCTACAATGAGCAGTTCTTC.

V gene TRBV9 combines with J gene TRBJ2-2; possibly TRBD1 for D (5 bases). V shed 3 bases and J shed 0 bases, with 15 bases lying between them. CDR1 SGDLS and CDR2 YYNGEE come from the germline V gene. The CDR3 loop spans 17 amino acids. As DNA, the CDR3 is TGTGCCAGCAGCGAGGGGTCGGCAACCGCGAACACCGGGGAGCTGTTTTTT. Protein sequence: CASSEGSATANTGELFF. The entire variable domain, with the rest obtained from reference TRBV9 and TRBJ2-2, is as follows: DSGVTQTPKHLITATGQRVTLRCSPRSGDLSVYWYQQSLDQGLQFLIQYYNGEERAKGNILERFSAQQFPDLHSELNLSSLELGDSALYFCASSEGSATANTGELFFGEGSRLTVL.

The chain recombines TRBV28 with TRBJ2-2; a possible D gene is TRBD2 (5 bases). V lost 1 base, J lost 3 bases, and 15 bases lay in between. CDR1 MDHEN and CDR2 SYDVKM come from the germline V gene. The CDR3 totals 17 residues. The CDR3: CASSLSGPSSYTGELFF. As DNA, the CDR3 is TGTGCCAGCAGTTTATCTGGCCCTAGCAGTTACACCGGGGAGCTGTTTTTT.

The chain combines TRBV28 with TRBJ2-7, with TRBD1 matching over 7 bases. CDR3 length: 16 amino acids. Trimming cost V 3 bases and J 3 bases; bases outside gene matches: 11. Germline CDR1 MDHEN, CDR2 SYDVKM. The CDR3 loop is CASSFPPGQTVYEQYF. In DNA form, the CDR3 reads TGTGCCAGCAGTTTCCCCCCGGGACAGACGGTCTACGAGCAGTACTTC.

V and J are TRBV28 and TRBJ2-7; TRBD1 agrees at 8 bases. CDR1 and CDR2 from the germline V gene are MDHEN and SYDVKM. The CDR3 is 14 residues long. V shed 5 bases and J 4 bases; nucleotides not matched to a gene: 7. CDR3: CASSRTGLLYEQYF. CDR3 nucleotides: TGTGCCAGCAGTCGGACAGGGCTCCTTTACGAGCAGTACTTC. Filled out from reference TRBV28 and TRBJ2-7, the complete variable domain reads DVKVTQSSRYLVKRTGEKVFLECVQDMDHENMFWYRQDPGLGLRLIYFSYDVKMKEKGDIPEGYSVSREKKERFSLILESASTNQTSMYLCASSRTGLLYEQYFGPGTRLTVT.

DNA of the CDR3: TGTGCCAGCAGCTTACAGGACTACGAGCAGTACTTC. Protein sequence: CASSLQDYEQYF. V gene TRBV5-6 combines with J gene TRBJ2-7; D is perhaps TRBD1 (5 bases). Per germline, CDR1 SGHDT and CDR2 YYEEEE. There are 12 residues in the CDR3. With 2 bases removed from V and 3 bases from J, the gap between germline ends came to 6 bases.

The chain uses TRBV6-1 and TRBJ2-1; D not certain. This CDR3 has 13 amino acids. Trimming pared 4 bases from V and 9 bases from J, leaving 13 bases between. Germline-derived CDR1 and CDR2 are MNHNS and SASEGT. The DNA of the CDR3 is TGTGCCAGCAGTGTGCTTTCGGGTTCTGAGCAGTTCTTC. Its translation is CASSVLSGSEQFF.

A word on this clone: In the same sample, other DNA sequences code for this CDR3. This chain joins TRBV6-1 and TRBJ2-7, with D perhaps matching TRBD1 (5 bases). Trimming pared 4 bases from V and 3 bases from J, leaving 10 bases between. The germline CDR1 and CDR2 sequences are MNHNS and SASEGT. The CDR3 extends over 13 amino acids. The CDR3 DNA reads TGTGCCAGCAGTGTCACAGGTTACTACGAGCAGTACTTC. Protein product: CASSVTGYYEQYF.

The genes are TRBV11-2 and TRBJ2-1, with TRBD2 matching over 14 bases. The length of the CDR3 is 16 residues. J was trimmed by 8 bases and V by 4 bases; bases with no gene match: 7. Germline CDR1 SGHAT, CDR2 FQNNGV. In nucleotides, the CDR3 is TGTGCCAGCAGCTCCGGGCCGGGACTAGCGGGGGATGAGCAGTTCTTC. Its protein product is CASSSGPGLAGDEQFF.

V gene TRBV6-5 combines with J gene TRBJ2-3, with 8 bases identical to TRBD2. Germline CDR1 and CDR2: MNHEY and SVGAGI. The CDR3 is made up of 14 amino acids. Trimming at V came to 8 bases and at J to 6 bases, leaving 10 bases not matched to a gene. As DNA, the CDR3 is TGTGCCAGCGGTCACCGGGAGGGCCTGGATACGCAGTATTTT. Translation: CASGHREGLDTQYF.

The chain is built from TRBV29-1 and TRBJ2-5, with 10 bases that match TRBD1. The CDR3 is made up of 14 amino acids. CDR1 and CDR2 from the germline V gene are SQVTM and ANQGSEA. The V gene end was trimmed by 3 bases and the J gene end by 5 bases; junction bases not matched to a gene: 6. CDR3 loop: CSVDGGQGGETQYF. The CDR3, as DNA: TGCAGCGTTGACGGAGGACAGGGGGGGGAGACCCAGTACTTC.